This T cell receptor beta chain was recorded in a study of glioma-infiltrating T cells. Study overall: WHO grade II oligodendrogliomas or astrocytomas, plus non-recurrent WHO grade IV glioblastomas, were sampled. About 920,000 peripheral T cells were targeted at 4.5- to 10-fold coverage. Study findings and constraints: Non-neoplastic patients had below-expected tissue-blood divergence, while all gliomas exceeded expectation.

This CDR3 has 14 amino acids. The germline V gene has CDR1 DFQATT and CDR2 SNEGSKA (reference sequence). V was cut by 6 bases and J by 4 bases, with 18 bases left in between. To note about this clonotype: Its cognate antigen is unknown.

Amplification of TCR alpha and beta CDR3 regions from RNA used iRepertoire nested multiplex PCR. TCRdb itself ran the multiplex PCR reads through MiXCR, one entry per CDR3 protein. Among approximately 400,000 distinct CDR3 sequences listed, 41% were seen once. This sequence originates from a human donor with low-grade glioma or glioblastoma, undergoing nonglioma brain surgery, or in good health (not recorded which). The material sequenced was glioma tissue, nonneoplastic brain tissue, or PBMCs (not recorded which). The rearrangement joins TRBV20-1 to TRBJ1-2, with D unresolved. CDR3: CSAAPGWLSYGYTF. In DNA, the CDR3 is TGCAGTGCAGCCCCCGGCTGGCTGAGCTATGGCTACACCTTC.